This T cell receptor beta chain stems from a study of T cell responses to AZD1222 COVID-19 vaccine. Study at large: Pooled together were second doses at about 4 or about 12 weeks.

Generated by immunoSEQ multiplex PCR, the TCRdb table keeps only in-frame clones and is missing some. Of around 160,000 clones listed, about 92% were seen once; the top ten hold approximately 2.1%. The table lists this clone with a count of one. Its specificity is not known. Study results and limitations: Variant regions that are unmutated are reportedly the target of nearly half of spike-specific TCRs. After two AZD1222 doses, spike-specific TCR breadth and depth rose versus day 0.

Germline V gene sequence: CDR1 SGHTS, CDR2 YDEGEE. The CDR3 runs 13 residues. Trimming stripped 6 bases from V and 11 bases from J, with 20 bases between. This TCR derives from an adult in good health. The source material was peripheral blood, sampled on day 0 of AZD1222 vaccination. The chain joins TRBV5-8 to TRBJ1-1; D possibly corresponds to TRBD1 (5 bases). The CDR3 DNA is TGTGCCAGCAACCCGTTGACAGCCGTGAGGGCTTTCTTT. Its protein is CASNPLTAVRAFF.